This entry concerns a single TCR beta chain. Trimming removed 5 bases from V and 2 bases from J, with 7 bases in between. This CDR3 spans 12 amino acids. This entry belongs to a study of T cell responses to AZD1222 COVID-19 vaccine. This table comes from immunoSEQ multiplex PCR, and its TCRdb copy is limited to in-frame clones, with some not included. The table includes about 140,000 clones, 75% to 90% detected once. The input for sequencing was peripheral blood, taken on day 0 of AZD1222 vaccination. The TCR comes from an adult in good health. The chain is built from TRBV12-3 or TRBV12-4 and TRBJ2-7; D unresolved. The CDR3 loop is CASSLTPYEQYF. DNA of the CDR3: TGTGCCAGCAGTCTGACACCCTACGAGCAGTACTTC.